The entry below gives a single T cell receptor beta chain sequence along with its context. The antigen remains unidentified. The data originate from a study of tumour-infiltrating T cells in Burkitt lymphoma. In the study overall: All epidemiological Burkitt lymphoma subtypes were represented in the cohort. Survival, overall and progression-free, tracked with productive clonality.

The CDR3 length is 12 residues. The V gene lost 4 bases and the J gene lost 8 bases, with 9 bases spanning the gap. Per the germline V gene, CDR1 is SGDLS and CDR2 is YYNGEE. Study-wide results and limits: Many Burkitt lymphoma patients shared several public clonotypes.

Generated by immunoSEQ multiplex PCR, the TCRdb table keeps only in-frame clones and is missing some. This table holds about 400 clones, 35% to 50% found once. This chain uses TRBV9 with TRBJ2-2; D is unresolved. Sequenced material: tumor tissue. The clonotype was recovered from a human donor with Burkitt lymphoma. The DNA for the CDR3 is TGTGCCAGCAGCCTTAACTTAGGGGAGCTGTTTTTT. Translation gives CASSLNLGELFF.